In its sample, the clone carrying this T cell receptor (beta chain) was seen a few times. Treatment indicated: randomized to nivolumab then ipilimumab (arm A) or the reverse (arm B). The data were produced by immunoSEQ multiplex PCR, yet TCRdb's version contains in-frame clones alone and is incomplete. Of approximately 9,700 clones listed, around 24% are singletons. The CDR3 consists of 15 residues. V shed 6 bases and J 7 bases; nucleotides not matched to a gene: 4. Germline V gene data show CDR1 as SNHLY and CDR2 as FYNNEI. This sample was taken from a study of sequential checkpoint blockade in melanoma. Study as a whole: About 88 pretreatment tumor DNA samples were TCRβ immunosequenced.

This specimen consisted of tumor tissue (inferred from file names), obtained from a patient given nivolumab and ipilimumab in sequence. J is TRBJ2-1 and V is TRBV2; 15 bases line up with TRBD2. The clonotype originates from a human donor with melanoma. This chain's CDR3 is CASSYGTSGRNEQFF. The CDR3 coding sequence is TGTGCCAGCAGCTACGGGACTAGCGGGAGGAATGAGCAGTTCTTC.